This T cell receptor (beta chain) derives from a study of cytomegalovirus exposure and HLA in healthy donors. Notes on the study in general: It was confirmed in vitro that three of the CMV-associated chains were specific for CMV antigens. A later analysis showed that HLA-associated TCR beta chains had undergone more clonal expansion than equally common others. Overall, roughly 160 TCR beta chains were annotated as cytomegalovirus-associated.

Of note for this clone: Its specificity is unknown.

The CDR3 loop spans 13 amino acids. Looked up from germline, CDR1 is MNHNY and CDR2 is SVGAGI (reference sequence). V lost 8 bases, J lost 1 base, and 11 bases lay in between. The study ran its PCR with 60 Vbeta and 13 Jbeta primers. The protocol was immunoSEQ multiplex PCR, while the TCRdb copy is restricted to in-frame clones and leaves out a portion. This sample has around 93,000 clones; roughly 82% occur once, and the top ten carry approximately 3%. The sample consisted of PBMCs. This TCR derives from a man under 40 in good health and CMV-seropositive. J is TRBJ1-1 and V is TRBV6-6; tentative D call: TRBD1 (5 bases). CDR3 bases: TGTGCCAGCGGGGCGTGGGGGAACACTGAAGCTTTCTTT. Translated: CASGAWGNTEAFF.